The present TCR beta chain was sequenced within a study of blood T cell repertoires in COVID-19. At the level of the study: Sites in the United States, Italy and Spain provided acute and convalescent COVID-19 samples. The cDNA or gDNA used as material had been derived from T cells, B-cell-depleted T cells, or PBMCs.

This clone was seen only a few times. Original handling: Estimation of nucleated cell counts was performed using reference gene primer amplification. Clones were read by immunoSEQ multiplex PCR, and TCRdb kept only the in-frame ones, dropping some. D and trimming were read from the DNA, whereas the V and J calls and clone size are those reported in that table. Of tens of thousands of clones in the sample, nearly 90% are singletons; the top ten hold roughly 9.9%. CDR1 and CDR2 from the germline V gene are GTSNPN and SVGIG (reference sequence). This CDR3 has 13 residues. V lost 3 bases, J lost 9 bases, and 15 bases lay in between.

The clonotype originates from a human donor in a cohort sampled during active COVID-19. The specimen sequenced was peripheral blood. The chain is built from TRBV30 and TRBJ1-5, with TRBD1 as a possible D gene (5 bases). CDR3 in amino acids: CAWSKGQGLPQHF. CDR3 nucleotides: TGTGCCTGGAGCAAGGGGCAGGGATTGCCCCAGCATTTT.